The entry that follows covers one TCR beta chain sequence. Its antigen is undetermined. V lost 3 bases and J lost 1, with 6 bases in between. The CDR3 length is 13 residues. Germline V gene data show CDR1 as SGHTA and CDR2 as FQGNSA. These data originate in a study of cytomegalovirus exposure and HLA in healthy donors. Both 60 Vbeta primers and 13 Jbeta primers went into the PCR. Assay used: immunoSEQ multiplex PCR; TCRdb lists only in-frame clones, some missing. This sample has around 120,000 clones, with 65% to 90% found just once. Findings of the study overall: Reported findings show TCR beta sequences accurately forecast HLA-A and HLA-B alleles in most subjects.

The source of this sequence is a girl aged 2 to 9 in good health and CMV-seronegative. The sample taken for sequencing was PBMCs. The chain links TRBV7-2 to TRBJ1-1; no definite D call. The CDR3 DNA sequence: TGTGCCAGCAGCTTTAGCGAGAACACTGAAGCTTTCTTT. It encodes CASSFSENTEAFF.